This entry describes one T cell receptor beta chain. Its antigen is unidentified. V trimming: 4 bases; J trimming: 1 base; junction bases outside the gene matches: 1. CDR3 size: 15 residues. The germline V gene has CDR1 SGHAT and CDR2 FQNNGV. The data stem from a study of long-term antiretroviral therapy in people with HIV. Whole-study results and caveats: CDR3 length ranges were narrower in HIV repertoires than in controls.

Each contributor possessed a minimum of one pre-ART and a minimum of two post-ART PBMC samples. At survey level, the immunoSEQ assay was run in its v3.0 version. Generated by immunoSEQ multiplex PCR, the TCRdb table keeps only in-frame clones and is missing some. This sample has about 19,000 clones; roughly 83% occur once, and the top ten carry approximately 7.7%. The chain links TRBV11-2 to TRBJ2-5; 12 nucleotides line up with TRBD2. The specimen was unsorted PBMCs, collected 0.9 years after starting antiretroviral therapy. The TCR was taken from a man younger than 35 with HIV. This chain's CDR3 is CASSSLAGGQETQYF. The CDR3 DNA follows: TGTGCCAGCAGCTCACTAGCGGGGGGCCAAGAGACCCAGTACTTC.